This TCR beta chain was sequenced in a study of cytomegalovirus exposure and HLA in healthy donors (dated by TCRdb to 2015 to 2018). For the study in its entirety: In an earlier analysis of 550 to 750 of the donors, approximately 260 Gb of sequence data and just under 120 million unique TCR beta sequences from about 180 million T cells were reported. In a later genetic analysis, genome-wide SNP genotypes for about 65% of the 666 donors were used, and that subset was treated as a discovery cohort. Donor age, sex, ethnicity and CMV serostatus were collected together with the repertoire data. Typing coverage differed by locus: A, B, C, DRB1 and DQB1 were typed in roughly 629-630 donors, DQA1 in 500 to 550, DPA1 in approximately 610, and DPB1 in just under 490. Of the approximately 400 genotyped donors, less than 90% were placed in the genetic ancestry cluster associated with self-reported Caucasian donors. The aim of the study was to test whether cataloging public T cell receptors could identify signatures of past pathogen exposure. HLA typing included class I and class II loci at four-digit resolution. The T cell repertoires of several hundred subjects were profiled by immunosequencing and related to cytomegalovirus serostatus. An earlier analysis of fewer than 700 of the donors applied high-throughput TCR beta sequencing to assess whether each TCR beta V gene segment acted as functional or pseudogenic. To study patterns of TCR occurrence, a later analysis re-analyzed previously published TCR beta repertoires from 666 donors and added high-resolution HLA genotyping. Rather than using new phenotypic data, the later analysis identified candidate immune exposures from TCR beta sequences and from how often those sequences occurred across donors. Along with the roughly 670-subject first cohort, a separate validation cohort of over a hundred different subjects was used. To predict cytomegalovirus infection status, the study combined high-throughput TCR immunosequencing, statistical association of individual TCRs with disease status, and machine learning. About five DR-DQ haplotypes were treated as single units for association and clustering because of strong linkage in the cohort. Roughly 300 gigabases of sequencing data and 80 million or so unique TCR sequences were included in an early release covering about 700 HLA-typed donors. Among 350 to 400 genotyped donors of the cohort, an average of approximately 230,000 unique TCR beta nucleotide sequences were sequenced per donor, roughly a sixth of them non-productive. Every repertoire in the discovery cohort had been generated on one and the same sequencing platform. Broad study findings and their caveats: In vitro tests confirmed that a few of the cytomegalovirus-associated TCR beta chains recognize cytomegalovirus antigens. Compared with equally common non-associated chains, HLA-associated TCR beta chains in a later analysis were more clonally expanded and had lower generation probabilities. The classifier was reported to diagnose cytomegalovirus status with high specificity and sensitivity in both the original cohort and the validation cohort. The cohort was sequenced for TCR beta chains only, and without alpha or paired-chain data the features that could be detected were limited. A cluster of highly shared sequence variants was judged likely to be a technical artifact of the sequencing pipeline. Correlated functional status among segregating V segments might reflect linkage disequilibrium, but an unknown experimental factor could not be ruled out. A further reported finding was that TCR beta sequences accurately predicted the HLA-A and HLA-B alleles for most subjects in the first cohort. In a later analysis, around 17,000 TCR beta sequences were associated with specific HLA alleles at a false discovery rate of 0.05. Across donors, most TCR sequences were observed very rarely, whereas some public TCRs were present in many individuals. It was suggested by the authors that the approach could potentially be generalized to other disease states and immunological phenotypes. According to a later analysis, TCR association rates differed among HLA loci, with DRB1 alleles showing the most associated TCRs and HLA-C alleles showing the fewest. Most CMV-associated TCR beta chains appeared to be HLA-restricted in a later analysis, and the HLA associations seemed to be driven largely by CMV exposure. Because the 87-base-pair reads could not distinguish some IMGT-functional V segments, including TRBV6-2 and TRBV6-3, those segments were excluded. Broadly in line with IMGT annotations, most TCR beta V segments showed up in productive rearrangements about 90% or about 30% of the time in an earlier analysis of 587 of the donors. In a later genetic analysis, a missense DCLRE1C variant was associated with V-gene and J-gene trimming of TCR beta chains, and the association was replicated in an independent cohort. HLA typing was unavailable for some donors at each locus, so association tests used only the typed subset. Because counts were too low, about 18 rarely observed V segments, including chromosome 9 orphons, were left out of the earlier analysis of 500 to 650 of the donors. In a later genetic analysis, fewer N-insertions in productive TCRs were reported among donors in an Asian-associated ancestry cluster than the approximately 710-donor mean. Strong co-occurrence of HLA alleles, especially DR and DQ, made assigning TCR associations to individual alleles difficult. Roughly uniform sequencing depth across donors was assumed in presence/absence analyses, although this assumption may not hold. The study listed 164 TCR beta chains as associated with cytomegalovirus. Several of the top co-occurrence clusters appeared to be linked to parvovirus B19, influenza, CMV and Epstein-Barr virus, according to a later analysis. For the cohort, immune exposure information was limited to CMV serostatus.

Reading from cysteine to phenylalanine, the CDR3 counts 17 amino acids. The retained sequence is limited to the CDR3, 51 bases, with the frame set at the first base. CDR1 and CDR2 (LNHNV, YYDKDF) derive from the germline V gene (reference sequence). Compared with germline, V lacks 5 bases and J lacks 0 bases; bases without a gene match: 9. In total, over 600 healthy bone marrow donors made up the cohort. At the time of sampling, all cohort members were nominally healthy, though unrecorded immune exposures were likely present. The donor was CMV seronegative and belonged to the group of around 400 seronegative cohort members. A peripheral blood sample was collected from each donor, and TCR beta sequencing was performed on peripheral blood mononuclear cells. Genomic DNA was extracted from the blood cell samples with the Qiagen DNeasy Blood Extraction Kit. Regarding this clone: No cognate antigen has been identified for it. The record has no base qualities; no much larger clone is one base away.

The method behind the library was the immunoSEQ multiplex PCR assay. For the multiplex PCR, a mixture combining 60 forward primers for TCR Vbeta segments and 13 reverse primers for TCR Jbeta segments was used. The CDR3 region of rearranged TCR beta genes was amplified from genomic DNA with a multiplex PCR assay. The Illumina HiSeq System was used to sequence the amplified TCR beta libraries as 87-base-pair reads. For the original study's pipeline: A later analysis tallied roughly 80 million unique TCR beta chains across the 610 or so repertoires, and around 12 million of those chains were shared by two or more donors. Raw reads were error-corrected and collapsed into unique sequences by a nearest-neighbor algorithm in which closely related sequences were merged to remove PCR and sequencing errors. To assign V, D and J gene segments, CDR3 sequences were aligned to IMGT reference sequences. For a sequence to be retained, at least a six-nucleotide match to both a V gene segment and a J gene segment was required. Rearrangements were called productive when the CDR3 lacked stop codons and stayed in frame with V and J; all others were non-productive. CDR3 was defined according to IMGT convention as the region running from the second conserved V-encoded cysteine to the conserved J-encoded phenylalanine. In an earlier analysis of 500 to 650 of the donors, sequences lacking an unambiguous match to a single V gene segment were excluded. An earlier analysis of several hundred of the donors called V segments functional above 56.7% productive rearrangements and segregating when the between-donor standard deviation exceeded 5%. A statistical classification framework was developed to diagnose cytomegalovirus status using the catalog of TCR beta chain sequences. In a later analysis, V and J genes were assigned by comparing TCR nucleotide sequences against IMGT/GENE-DB human TR gene sequences. Using the TCRdist pipeline, a later analysis assigned CDR3 sequences along with most-parsimonious VDJ recombination scenarios. In a later analysis, every TCR beta chain was defined by the combination of its CDR3 amino acid sequence and its V-gene family, and reads without a unique V-gene family were dropped. To address suspected cross-contamination and a sequencing artifact, a later analysis removed 592 highly shared, low-generation-probability nucleotide sequences. For each public chain, a later analysis derived a clonal expansion index from normalized ranks of inferred template counts within each repertoire. Generation probabilities in a later analysis came from a VDJ recombination model fitted to out-of-frame rearrangements, and those results were checked against IGoR. In a later analysis, TCR-TCR, TCR-HLA and TCR-CMV co-occurrence was scored with hypergeometric tests, and a repertoire-size bias correction was applied to TCR pairs. In a later analysis, false discovery rates were estimated by permuting HLA or CMV assignments 20 times. In a later analysis, co-occurring TCRs were grouped with DBSCAN, and TCRdist sequence similarity was added when clustering was performed within HLA-allele-positive subsets. Repertoires with fewer than 30,000 or more than 120,000 public chains were left out of co-occurrence clustering, as were about 5 repertoires with anomalous nucleotide sharing. TCRdb carries this immuneACCESS record with in-frame sequences only. Its versions omit some clonotypes, under half of them owing to an unresolved V gene in the studies checked, with the rest unexplained. V, J and clone size derive from that table, while D and trimming were established from the DNA sequence. The sample records 74,000 or so clones, 75% of which are singletons. Jointly, the top ten make up 7% to 7.5% of the sample.

Sequenced: PBMCs. The V and J segments used are TRBV15 and TRBJ2-2, and 7 junction bases match TRBD1. The origin of this receptor is a woman in her forties in good health and CMV-seronegative. The CDR3 here reads CATSGIRQGTNTGELFF. The DNA sequence follows: TGTGCCACCAGCGGAATACGACAGGGCACGAACACCGGGGAGCTGTTTTTT.